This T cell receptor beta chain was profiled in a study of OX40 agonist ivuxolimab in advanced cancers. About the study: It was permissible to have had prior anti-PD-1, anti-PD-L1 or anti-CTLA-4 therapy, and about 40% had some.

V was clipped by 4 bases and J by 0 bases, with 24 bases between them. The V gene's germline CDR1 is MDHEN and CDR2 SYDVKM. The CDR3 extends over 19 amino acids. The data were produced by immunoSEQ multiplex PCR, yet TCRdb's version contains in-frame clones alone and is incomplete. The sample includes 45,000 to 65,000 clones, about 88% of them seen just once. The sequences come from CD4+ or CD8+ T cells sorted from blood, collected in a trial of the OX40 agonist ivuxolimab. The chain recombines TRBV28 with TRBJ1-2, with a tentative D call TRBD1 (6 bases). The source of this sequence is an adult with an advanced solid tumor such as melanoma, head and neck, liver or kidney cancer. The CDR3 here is CASSSPGGPRTRSNYGYTF. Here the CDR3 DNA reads TGTGCCAGCAGTTCCCCTGGGGGGCCAAGGACCCGGTCTAACTATGGCTACACCTTC.